These T cell receptor beta chains were read from a single sample in a study of blood T cells in healthy people across ages. TCRdb passed the 5' RACE reads through MiXCR, listing each CDR3 protein once. Among around 1,000,000 distinct CDR3 sequences listed, roughly a quarter were seen once. These data were likewise used in another study, on T cells of mothers and their children.

Input material: blood. Every receptor here comes from a girl aged 2 to 9 in good health. Both conserved end residues are part of each CDR3. Fields, in order: J gene, V gene, clone size, CDR3 length, D gene, CDR3 DNA, CDR3 protein. A D gene is named only where the DNA matches it firmly. Clone size, where shown, is once, few, many, or a class for clones that have expanded.

>TRBJ2-7|TRBV13|.|15|TRBD1
TGTGCCAGCAGCTTCCAAGGACAGGGGAGAAACGAGCAGTACTTC
CASSFQGQGRNEQYF
>TRBJ1-1|TRBV25-1|few|14|.
TGTGCCAGCACCTCAGGTGGGGTGAACACTGAAGCTTTCTTT
CASTSGGVNTEAFF
>TRBJ2-7|TRBV27|.|16|.
TGTGCCAGCAGTTTAGGACCCCCAGGGGCTCCCTACGAGCAGTACTTC
CASSLGPPGAPYEQYF
>TRBJ2-1|TRBV7-3|.|15|TRBD2
TGTGCCAGCAGCCAGACTAGCGGGAGTTATATTGAGCAGTTCTTC
CASSQTSGSYIEQFF
>TRBJ2-1|TRBV20-1|.|16|TRBD2
TGCAGTGCTTCCTTAAGCGGGGGGGTCTCCTACAATGAGCAGTTCTTC
CSASLSGGVSYNEQFF
>TRBJ2-7|TRBV2|.|14|TRBD1
TGTGCCAGCACCACCCAGGGGGTAGGCTACGAGCAGTACTTC
CASTTQGVGYEQYF
>TRBJ2-1|TRBV27|.|15|.
TGTGCCAGCAGTTTTACAGGGCCCTCCTACAATGAGCAGTTCTTC
CASSFTGPSYNEQFF
>TRBJ2-1|TRBV29-1|.|15|TRBD1
TGCAGCGTTGATAGGAGACAGGGGGCGGGCAATGAGCAGTTCTTC
CSVDRRQGAGNEQFF
>TRBJ2-5|TRBV12-3/TRBV12-4|few|17|TRBD1
TGTGCCAGCAGTTTACTAGGGACAGATGACTCGCAAGAGACCCAGTACTTC
CASSLLGTDDSQETQYF
>TRBJ1-4|TRBV4-2|.|16|.
TGTGCCAGCAGCCCCCTCAACGGGGGGGAGAGTGAAAAACTGTTTTTT
CASSPLNGGESEKLFF
>TRBJ2-5|TRBV4-2|many|14|.
TGTGCCAGCAGCCAAGATCTGGGGTCGGAGACCCAGTACTTC
CASSQDLGSETQYF
>TRBJ2-5|TRBV6-6|.|14|TRBD2
TGTGCCAGCGCGGCTAGCGGGGCCCTGGAGACCCAGTACTTC
CASAASGALETQYF
>TRBJ1-1|TRBV12-3/TRBV12-4|.|16|.
TGTGCCAGCAGTTTAGCGGTAGATTGGGGGAACACTGAAGCTTTCTTT
CASSLAVDWGNTEAFF
>TRBJ2-2|TRBV7-3|.|13|.
TGTGCCAGCAGATATAACACGGGCGGGGAGCTGTTTTTT
CASRYNTGGELFF
>TRBJ1-1|TRBV20-1|once|12|.
TGCAGCCTACAGGGAGCAAGGAATGAAGCTTTCTTT
CSLQGARNEAFF
>TRBJ2-5|TRBV19|.|17|.
TGTGCCAGTAGTACCCCGGAGGGGACAGAAATGCGAGAGACCCAGTACTTC
CASSTPEGTEMRETQYF
>TRBJ2-3|TRBV24-1|few|14|.
TGTGCCACCAGTGATTTCGGGTTGGCAGATACGCAGTATTTT
CATSDFGLADTQYF
>TRBJ1-1|TRBV4-1|.|15|.
TGCGCCAGCAGCCAAGAGGATCAGAGGCTCGGCGAGGCTTTCTTT
CASSQEDQRLGEAFF
>TRBJ2-2|TRBV12-3/TRBV12-4|few|13|.
TGTGCCAGCACTCAGACCCGGGCCGGGGAGCTGTTTTTT
CASTQTRAGELFF
>TRBJ1-4|TRBV4-1|.|15|.
TGCGCCAGCAGCCAAGAGCGCCCTACGAATGAAAAACTGTTTTTT
CASSQERPTNEKLFF
>TRBJ2-1|TRBV7-2|.|13|TRBD2
TGTGCCAGCAGGGGACTAGCGGGAGCTGAGCAGTTCTTC
CASRGLAGAEQFF
>TRBJ1-4|TRBV28|.|15|.
TGTGCCAGCAGCCGCCGTACTGTATGGGCCGAAAAACTGTTTTTT
CASSRRTVWAEKLFF
>TRBJ2-3|TRBV29-1|.|13|TRBD1
TGCAGCGTTTTCTACACAGGGGCAGATACGCAGTATTTT
CSVFYTGADTQYF
>TRBJ1-2|TRBV20-1|.|13|.
TGCAGTGCTAGAGATCAAGGGTTGCATGGCTACACCTTC
CSARDQGLHGYTF
>TRBJ2-1|TRBV11-2|once|17|TRBD2
TGTGCCAGCAGCGCCGGACTAGCGGGAGGGCACGGCAATGAGCAGTTCTTC
CASSAGLAGGHGNEQFF
>TRBJ2-2|TRBV20-1|.|14|.
TGCAGTGCTCGGAGGCAAACCATCACCGGGGAGCTGTTTTTT
CSARRQTITGELFF
>TRBJ2-1|TRBV27|.|17|TRBD1
TGTGCCAGCAGTTTCTCCTCGTGGGACAGGGGTACGAATGAGCAGTTCTTC
CASSFSSWDRGTNEQFF
>TRBJ2-1|TRBV12-3/TRBV12-4|.|12|TRBD1
TGTGCCAGCAGGGGGACAGCCCATCAGCAGTTCTTC
CASRGTAHQQFF
>TRBJ1-6|TRBV6-6|.|13|.
TGTGCCAGCAGTTACTCGATTGATTCACCCCTCCACTTT
CASSYSIDSPLHF
>TRBJ1-2|TRBV29-1|few|16|TRBD1
TGCAGCGTTGATTACGACGGGACAGGGTCTAACTATGGCTACACCTTC
CSVDYDGTGSNYGYTF
>TRBJ2-4|TRBV7-2|once|14|.
TGTGCCAGCAGCTTAGTAGCCCGGCTGGGCATTCAGTACTTC
CASSLVARLGIQYF
>TRBJ1-1|TRBV29-1|.|11|.
TGCAGCGTTACAGATTACACTGAAGCTTTCTTT
CSVTDYTEAFF
>TRBJ2-7|TRBV7-2|.|13|.
TGTGCCAGCAGCCCATCCCTACTCTACGAGCAGTACTTC
CASSPSLLYEQYF
>TRBJ1-3|TRBV6-5|few|14|TRBD1
TGTGCCAGCAGATTTACAGGGGCCGTAAACACCATATATTTT
CASRFTGAVNTIYF
>TRBJ1-1|TRBV20-1|few|11|TRBD1
TGCAGTGCTTCAGGACAGGGCGGAGCTTTCTTT
CSASGQGGAFF
>TRBJ2-7|TRBV6-2/TRBV6-3|many|14|TRBD1
TGTGCCAGCACTCGAGGGGGCGCAGGTTACGAGCAGTACTTC
CASTRGGAGYEQYF
>TRBJ2-1|TRBV7-3|few|14|TRBD2
TGTGCCAGCAGCCCTGGGAGGGGATGGAATGAGCAGTTCTTC
CASSPGRGWNEQFF
>TRBJ2-1|TRBV10-2|few|14|.
TGCGCCAGCACCGGACCCTCCTTTGCCAATGAGCAGTTCTTC
CASTGPSFANEQFF
>TRBJ2-7|TRBV4-1|few|12|.
TGCGCCAGCAGCCAGATAGGCCGTGAGCAGTACTTC
CASSQIGREQYF
>TRBJ2-2|TRBV11-1|few|17|TRBD2
TGTGCCAGCAGGTCGGGATTCGGGACTACGAACACCGGGGAGCTGTTTTTT
CASRSGFGTTNTGELFF
>TRBJ2-1|TRBV6-5|few|11|.
TGTGCCAGCAGTCGGACAAATGAGCAGTTCTTC
CASSRTNEQFF
>TRBJ2-1|TRBV27|.|13|.
TGTGCCAGCAGTTCCCATAGCAGGAATGAGCAGTTCTTC
CASSSHSRNEQFF
>TRBJ2-3|TRBV29-1|few|12|.
TGCAGCGTTGAAGATGACACAGATACGCAGTATTTT
CSVEDDTDTQYF
>TRBJ2-1|TRBV7-9|few|16|.
TGTGCCAGCAGCTTAACCGGAGGGGAGATTTACAATGAGCAGTTCTTC
CASSLTGGEIYNEQFF
>TRBJ2-5|TRBV5-1|.|16|.
TGCGCCAGCAGCTTGGACGGGACGGGGAACGGTGAGACCCAGTACTTC
CASSLDGTGNGETQYF
>TRBJ2-7|TRBV4-3|few|15|.
TGCGCCAGCAGCCAAGTGGGGCCACCCTACGACGAGCAGTACTTC
CASSQVGPPYDEQYF
>TRBJ2-7|TRBV5-5|few|15|.
TGTGCCAGCAGCTCCCAGGGGTTAAGCTCCTACGAGCAGTACTTC
CASSSQGLSSYEQYF
>TRBJ1-1|TRBV11-2|.|12|.
TGTGCCAGCAGCGTCGGACAGCTTGAAGCTTTCTTT
CASSVGQLEAFF
>TRBJ2-3|TRBV29-1|.|13|.
TGCAGCGTTGACGGGTCCTGGACAGATACGCAGTATTTT
CSVDGSWTDTQYF
>TRBJ1-1|TRBV29-1|.|12|.
TGCAGCGCGGCCACGGGGCTCACTGAAGCTTTCTTT
CSAATGLTEAFF
>TRBJ1-3|TRBV7-8|few|16|.
TGTGCCAGCAGCCGAGAAGCGGGCTTCTCTGGAAACACCATATATTTT
CASSREAGFSGNTIYF
>TRBJ2-2|TRBV12-3/TRBV12-4|.|17|TRBD1
TGTGCCAGCAGCGCATTCCCCCGGGACAGTTACACCGGGGAGCTGTTTTTT
CASSAFPRDSYTGELFF